These 4 T cell receptor beta chains were sequenced from one sample in a study of OX40 agonist ivuxolimab in advanced cancers. Generated by immunoSEQ multiplex PCR, the TCRdb table keeps only in-frame clones and is missing some. The sample shows about 83,000 clones, roughly four fifths of them seen only once. This specimen was CD4+ or CD8+ T cells sorted from blood, taken in a trial of the OX40 agonist ivuxolimab. Receptors were obtained from an adult with an advanced solid tumor such as melanoma, head and neck, liver or kidney cancer.

This clone was recorded a few times. The chain has TRBV11-2 and TRBJ2-2, with TRBD2 matching 8 bases. V shed 5 bases, J shed 6 bases, and the junction held 17 bases outside the gene matches. Germline-derived CDR1 and CDR2 are SGHAT and FQNNGV. This CDR3 region has 18 residues. The CDR3 here is CASSLSQRGPLLAGELFF. The CDR3 nucleotides are TGTGCCAGCAGCCTGTCCCAGCGGGGGCCTCTTTTGGCCGGGGAGCTGTTTTTT.

The chain is built from TRBV28 and TRBJ1-2; TRBD1 aligns across 8 bases. The CDR3 is 14 residues long. Germline CDR1 and CDR2: MDHEN and SYDVKM. V lost 7 bases, J lost 5 bases, and 9 bases stayed unmatched. The CDR3 coding sequence is TGTGCCAGCACCCGGACAGGGAGGTCGTATGGCTACACCTTC. Translating gives CASTRTGRSYGYTF.

The chain is built from TRBV7-2 and TRBJ2-4; D gene ambiguous. The CDR3 covers 16 residues. Trimming cost V 1 base and J 0 bases, with 10 bases left between them. Germline V lookup: CDR1 SGHTA, CDR2 FQGNSA. CDR3 nucleotide sequence: TGTGCCAGCAGCTTAGTTTGGGATCTAGCCAAAAACATTCAGTACTTC. Residues: CASSLVWDLAKNIQYF. Full variable domain (missing parts from reference TRBV7-2 and TRBJ2-4): GAGVSQSPSNKVTEKGKDVELRCDPISGHTALYWYRQSLGQGLEFLIYFQGNSAPDKSGLPSDRFSAERTGGSVSTLTIQRTQQEDSAVYLCASSLVWDLAKNIQYFGAGTRLSVL.

This rearrangement joins TRBV5-6 to TRBJ1-6; 10 bases align to TRBD1. Per germline, CDR1 SGHDT and CDR2 YYEEEE. The CDR3 runs 16 residues. J lost 8 bases, V lost 4 bases, and 9 bases had no gene match. The CDR3 nucleotides are TGTGCCAGCAGCGAGGACAGGGGGATGGTAGATTCACCCCTCCACTTT. Its translation is CASSEDRGMVDSPLHF.